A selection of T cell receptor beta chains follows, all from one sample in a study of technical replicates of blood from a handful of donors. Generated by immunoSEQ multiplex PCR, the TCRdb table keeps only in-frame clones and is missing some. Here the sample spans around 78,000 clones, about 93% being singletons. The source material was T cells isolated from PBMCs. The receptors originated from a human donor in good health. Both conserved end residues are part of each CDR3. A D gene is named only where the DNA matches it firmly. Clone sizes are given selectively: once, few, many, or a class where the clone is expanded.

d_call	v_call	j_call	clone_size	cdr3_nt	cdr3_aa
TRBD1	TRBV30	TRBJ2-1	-	TGTGCCTGGGGACAGGGGAGCTCCTACAATGAGCAGTTCTTC	CAWGQGSSYNEQFF
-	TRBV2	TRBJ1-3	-	TGTGCCAGCAGTATTAATATAGCTGGAAACACCATATATTTT	CASSINIAGNTIYF
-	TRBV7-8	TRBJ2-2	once	TGTGCCAGCAGCCTCCGCGGGGCACCGAACACCGGGGAGCTGTTTTTT	CASSLRGAPNTGELFF
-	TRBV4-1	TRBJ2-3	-	TGCGCCAGCAGCCATCGACAGCAAACTAGCACAGATACGCAGTATTTT	CASSHRQQTSTDTQYF
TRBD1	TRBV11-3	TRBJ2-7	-	TGTGCCAGCAGCACCAGACAGGGGGCCTCCTACGAGCAGTACTTC	CASSTRQGASYEQYF
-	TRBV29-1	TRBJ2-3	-	TGCAGCGTTGAAGACCCCCACACAGATACGCAGTATTTT	CSVEDPHTDTQYF
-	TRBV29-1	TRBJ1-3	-	TGCAGCGTTGACGGGGGGTCCGGAAACACCATATATTTT	CSVDGGSGNTIYF
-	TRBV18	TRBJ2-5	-	TGTGCCAGCTCACCGGTAGGAGGGGTCACGGAGACCCAGTACTTC	CASSPVGGVTETQYF
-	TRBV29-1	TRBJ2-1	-	TGCAGTTCGGAGCGGTCCTACAATGAGCAGTTCTTC	CSSERSYNEQFF
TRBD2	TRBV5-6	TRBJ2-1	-	TGTGCCAGCAGCATCCTAAAGACTAGCGGGAGGGCAGGCAATGAGCAGTTCTTC	CASSILKTSGRAGNEQFF
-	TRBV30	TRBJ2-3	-	TGTGCTGGGGGGGCTAGCGGAACAGATACGCAGTATTTT	CAGGASGTDTQYF
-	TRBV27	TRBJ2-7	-	TGTGCCAGCAGGGTCCGGGACACCTCCTACGAGCAGTACTTC	CASRVRDTSYEQYF
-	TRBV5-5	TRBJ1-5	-	TGTGCCAGCAGCTTACAGTATAATCAGCCCCAGCATTTT	CASSLQYNQPQHF
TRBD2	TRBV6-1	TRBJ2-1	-	TGTGCCAGCACTAGCGGGAGGGCCCCCTACAATGAGCAGTTCTTC	CASTSGRAPYNEQFF
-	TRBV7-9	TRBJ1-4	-	TGTGCCATCATGGGGAGGGAGTTTGAAAAACTGTTTTTT	CAIMGREFEKLFF
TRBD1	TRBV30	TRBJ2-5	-	TGTGCCTGGAGGGGGACAGGGGGACTGGAGACCCAGTACTTC	CAWRGTGGLETQYF
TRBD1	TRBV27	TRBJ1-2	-	TGTGCCAGCAGTTCCCGCCAGACCGGGACAGGGGCCTATGGCTACACCTTC	CASSSRQTGTGAYGYTF
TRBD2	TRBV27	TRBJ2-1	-	TGTGCCAGCAGTTTAAAACCGGGACTAGCATTCTCGGGGCAGTTCTTC	CASSLKPGLAFSGQFF
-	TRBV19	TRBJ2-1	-	TGTGCCAGTAGTCGGAGGGGCCCCTCCTACAATGAGCAGTTCTTC	CASSRRGPSYNEQFF
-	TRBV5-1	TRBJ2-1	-	TGCGCCAGCAGCCCGGGACTCACCTCCTACAATGAGCAGTTCTTC	CASSPGLTSYNEQFF
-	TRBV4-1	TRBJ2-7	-	TGCGCCAGCAGCCAAGCGGGCTACGAGCAGTACTTC	CASSQAGYEQYF
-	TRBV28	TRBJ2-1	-	TGTGCCAGCAGTTTGGTATCGGGATCGGTCCACAATGAGCAGTTCTTC	CASSLVSGSVHNEQFF
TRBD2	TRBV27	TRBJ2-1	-	TGTGCCAGCAGTACAGCGGGAAGTGAGCAGTTCTTC	CASSTAGSEQFF
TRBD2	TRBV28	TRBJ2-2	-	TGTGCCAGCAGTTTAGTGTCTAGCGGGAGGGCAAGGACCGGGGAGCTGTTTTTT	CASSLVSSGRARTGELFF
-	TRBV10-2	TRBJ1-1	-	TGCGCCAGCAGTGAGCCGGGGATGGGGAACACTGAAGCTTTCTTT	CASSEPGMGNTEAFF
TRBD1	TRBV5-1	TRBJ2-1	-	TGCGCCAGCAGCTTCGGACAGGGGCTGTCCTCGGACGAGCAGTTCTTC	CASSFGQGLSSDEQFF
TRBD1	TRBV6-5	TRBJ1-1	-	TGTGCCAGCAGTGCGGGACAGGGGAACACTGAAGCTTTCTTT	CASSAGQGNTEAFF
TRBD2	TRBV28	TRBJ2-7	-	TGTGCCAGCAGTTCACTAGCGGGAGGCCACGAGCAGTACTTC	CASSSLAGGHEQYF
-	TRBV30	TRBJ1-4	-	TGTGCCTGGAGTGTAGTGAGAACTAATGAAAAACTGTTTTTT	CAWSVVRTNEKLFF
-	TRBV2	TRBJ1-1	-	TGTGCCAGCAAAGAGACACAGAACACTGAAGCTTTCTTT	CASKETQNTEAFF
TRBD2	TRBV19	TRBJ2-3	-	TGTGCCAGTAGGAGAAGCGGGGGGATCACAGATACGCAGTATTTT	CASRRSGGITDTQYF
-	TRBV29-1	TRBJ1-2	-	TGCAGCGTTGGTTGGGGAGGGGGTGGCTACACCTTC	CSVGWGGGGYTF
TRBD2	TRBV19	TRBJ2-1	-	TGTGCCAGTACCCCCGGAGAGCGGGGGGGTATATACAATGAGCAGTTCTTC	CASTPGERGGIYNEQFF
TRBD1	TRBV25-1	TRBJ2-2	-	TGTGCCAGCAGTGCCCCCGGGAGACAGGGGGTACGGGAGCTGTTTTTT	CASSAPGRQGVRELFF
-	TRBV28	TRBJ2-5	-	TGTGCCAGCAGTTTGACTATTCAAGAGACCCAGTACTTC	CASSLTIQETQYF
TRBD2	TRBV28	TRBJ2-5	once	TGTGCCAGCAGGCTTGCCTGGACTAGCGGGCAACAAGAGACCCAGTACTTC	CASRLAWTSGQQETQYF
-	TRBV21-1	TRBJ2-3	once	TGTGCCAGCAGCATAGGGTGCGGAACTAGCGGCACAGATACGCAGTATTTT	CASSIGCGTSGTDTQYF
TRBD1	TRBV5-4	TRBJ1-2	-	TGTGCCAGCAGCGATACAGGGGGGTATGGCTACACCTTC	CASSDTGGYGYTF
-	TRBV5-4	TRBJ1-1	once	TGTGCCAGCAGCTTGTCGGTGGGGACTGTATGGACTGAAGCTTTCTTT	CASSLSVGTVWTEAFF
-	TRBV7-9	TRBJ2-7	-	TGTGCCAGCAGGGAGGGGTCTAGCGCTAACTACGAGCAGTACTTC	CASREGSSANYEQYF
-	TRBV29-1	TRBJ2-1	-	TGCAGTGGAACGGACAGACGGAACAATGAGCAGTTCTTC	CSGTDRRNNEQFF
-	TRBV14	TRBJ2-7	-	TGTGCCAGCAGCCAAGTCGGCGGGTCCCCTAAGTACGAGCAGTACTTC	CASSQVGGSPKYEQYF
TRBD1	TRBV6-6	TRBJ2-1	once	TGTGCCAGCACCGGGGGTCCGGGACAGGGGTACAATGAGCAGTTCTTC	CASTGGPGQGYNEQFF
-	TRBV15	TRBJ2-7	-	TGTGCCACCAGCCCGTATCCAGGACAGAACCCCTACGAGCAGTACTTC	CATSPYPGQNPYEQYF
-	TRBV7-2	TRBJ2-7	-	TGTGCCAGCAGCTTAGGAGGGGGGGGGTACGAGCAGTACTTC	CASSLGGGGYEQYF
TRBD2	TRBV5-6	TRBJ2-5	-	TGTGCCAGCAGCTTCTGGACTAGTCAAGAGACCCAGTACTTC	CASSFWTSQETQYF
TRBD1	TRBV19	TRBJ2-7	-	TGTGCCAGTAGATCCCCGGGGCAGGGGGTCTACGAGCAGTACTTC	CASRSPGQGVYEQYF
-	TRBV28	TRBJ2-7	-	TGTGCCAGCAGTTTTGGCGTCGGACTTTCCTACGAGCAGTACTTC	CASSFGVGLSYEQYF
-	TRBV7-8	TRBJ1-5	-	TGTGCCAGCAGCCCGCGTCGTCGGGGGTTTAGCAATCAGCCCCAGCATTTT	CASSPRRRGFSNQPQHF
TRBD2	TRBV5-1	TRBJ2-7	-	TGCGCCACCTCCCCGGGGGTCGGGACTAGCTCCTACGAGCAGTACTTC	CATSPGVGTSSYEQYF
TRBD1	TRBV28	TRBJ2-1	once	TGTGCCAGCAGTCCGGACAGGGTTCGTGTGGATGAGCAGTTCTTC	CASSPDRVRVDEQFF
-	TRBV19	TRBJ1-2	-	TGTGCCAGTAGTATCCTCCAGGCACATGGGTACTATGGCTACACCTTC	CASSILQAHGYYGYTF
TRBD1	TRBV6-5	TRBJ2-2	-	TGTGCCACCAAATACAGGGGGCAGGACACCGGGGAGCTGTTTTTT	CATKYRGQDTGELFF
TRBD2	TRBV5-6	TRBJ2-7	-	TGTGCCAGCAGCTTGGGACTAGCGCCATACGAGCAGTACTTC	CASSLGLAPYEQYF